A single sample is the source of the 24 T cell receptor beta chains below, sequenced in a study of blood T cell repertoires in COVID-19. Method: immunoSEQ multiplex PCR; TCRdb's copy keeps in-frame clones and lacks some. Among 100,000 or so clones listed, more than 70% were seen once. The sequenced sample consisted of peripheral blood. These receptors came from a woman aged 80 or older with acute or convalescent COVID-19.

The gene calls are TRBV5-8 and TRBJ1-5, with TRBD1 matching over 9 bases. The V and J ends lost 2 bases and 7 bases, in that order; junction bases with no gene match: 7. Germline assignment: CDR1 SGHTS and CDR2 YDEGEE. The CDR3 runs to 15 residues. The CDR3 DNA reads TGTGCCAGCAGCTTCCGGACAGGGGAACGCCAGCCCCAGCATTTT. Amino acid sequence: CASSFRTGERQPQHF.

The V call is TRBV20-1, the J call TRBJ2-1; D not certain. This CDR3 has 11 amino acids. V lost 5 bases, J lost 12 bases, and 14 bases lay in between. CDR1 and CDR2 (germline): DFQATT, SNEGSKA (reference sequence). CDR3 sequence (DNA): TGCAGTGCTCCTCTTAGTCGAGCGCAGTTCTTC. Protein product: CSAPLSRAQFF.

This clone has only a few counts. The chain carries TRBV5-1 and TRBJ2-1, with TRBD1 matching over 7 bases. This CDR3 is built from 16 residues. CDR1 and CDR2 from the germline V gene are SGHRS and YFSETQ. J lost 4 bases, V lost 1 base, and 8 bases had no gene match. CDR3 DNA: TGCGCCAGCAGCTTGCGGCCAGGGGGTAGGTACAATGAGCAGTTCTTC. Its protein is CASSLRPGGRYNEQFF.

This clone was detected a few times. The rearrangement uses TRBV28 and TRBJ1-5; the D gene is possibly TRBD1 (6 bases). The V end was cut by 8 bases, the J end by 8 bases, with 13 bases between. The CDR3 length is 12 residues. Germline values: CDR1 MDHEN, CDR2 SYDVKM. The CDR3 coding sequence is TGTGCCAGCTGGGGGTGGGACAAGCCCCAGCATTTT. As protein: CASWGWDKPQHF.

The chain employs TRBV18 and TRBJ1-2; D gene unclear. Trimming removed 3 bases from V and 3 bases from J, with 8 bases in between. In germline, CDR1 is KGHSH, CDR2 LQKENI. This CDR3 spans 13 amino acids. This CDR3 is CASSPRVDYGYTF. The CDR3 region has the DNA TGTGCCAGCTCACCGCGGGTGGACTATGGCTACACCTTC.

The CDR3 sequence is CASSGTPPGAVDNEQFF. The CDR3, as DNA: TGTGCCAGCAGTGGTACCCCCCCAGGGGCTGTCGACAATGAGCAGTTCTTC. This rearrangement joins TRBV25-1 to TRBJ2-1, with D perhaps TRBD1 (6 bases). Trimming removed 4 bases at V and 5 bases at J, with 21 bases between. Germline V gene lookup returns CDR1 MGHDK and CDR2 SYGVNS. The CDR3 extends over 17 amino acids.

The chain carries TRBV6-5 and TRBJ1-2, with a possible D match to TRBD1 (6 bases). Germline V gene data show CDR1 as MNHEY and CDR2 as SVGAGI. This CDR3 is 14 amino acids long. The V end was cut by 6 bases, the J end by 4 bases, with 15 bases between. The CDR3 DNA reads TGTGCCAGCAGGAGTACCGGGACACCCTATGGCTACACCTTC. It specifies CASRSTGTPYGYTF.

The chain employs TRBV5-4 and TRBJ1-1; D may be TRBD1 (5 bases). This CDR3 has 15 amino acids. The V gene lost 3 bases and the J gene lost 2 bases, with 14 bases spanning the gap. Germline V gene data show CDR1 as SGHNT and CDR2 as YYREEE (reference sequence). CDR3 region: CASSWDWGKNTEAFF. The CDR3, as DNA: TGTGCCAGCAGCTGGGACTGGGGGAAAAACACTGAAGCTTTCTTT.

The table lists this clone with a count of one. The V call is TRBV19, the J call TRBJ1-1, with D perhaps TRBD1 (6 bases). The CDR3 is 13 residues long. Trimming took 10 bases from V and 0 from J, leaving 12 bases between them. CDR1 is LNHDA and CDR2 is SQIVND in the germline V gene (reference sequence). The CDR3 sequence is CAIVDRMNTEAFF. Written as DNA, the CDR3 is TGTGCCATTGTCGACAGGATGAACACTGAAGCTTTCTTT.

This clone was seen only a few times. The V call is TRBV10-3, the J call TRBJ1-1; a possible D gene is TRBD1 (5 bases). Germline CDR1 reads ENHRY; CDR2 reads SYGVKD. The CDR3 is 14 amino acids. V lost 0 bases to trimming and J lost 5 bases, with 10 bases between them. The CDR3 loop reads CAISESGVGTEAFF. The CDR3 nucleotides are TGTGCCATCAGTGAGTCAGGGGTGGGGACTGAAGCTTTCTTT.

The chain's CDR3 is CASSPGRGDSPLHF. CDR3 in DNA: TGTGCCAGCAGCCCGGGTAGGGGCGATTCACCCCTCCACTTT. This chain connects TRBV3-1 (or the pseudogene TRBV3-2) to TRBJ1-6; D is perhaps TRBD1 (5 bases). CDR1 is LGHDT and CDR2 is YNNKEL in the germline V gene (reference sequence). Trimming took 4 bases from V and 8 from J, leaving 12 bases between them. This CDR3 has 14 amino acids.

The chain links TRBV4-3 to TRBJ2-3; the match to TRBD2 covers 8 bases. Germline V lookup: CDR1 LGHNA, CDR2 YSLEER. This CDR3 contains 16 residues. V shed 1 base and J 2 bases; nucleotides not matched to a gene: 5. CDR3 DNA: TGCGCCAGCAGCCAAGGTGCGGGGGGATACACAGATACGCAGTATTTT. It is translated as CASSQGAGGYTDTQYF.

This clone is a singleton in its sample. The chain combines TRBV29-1 with TRBJ1-1; 7 positions agree with TRBD1. The V and J ends lost 7 bases and 0 bases, in that order; junction bases with no gene match: 5. Germline CDR1 reads SQVTM; CDR2 reads ANQGSEA. The CDR3 length is 13 residues. DNA for the CDR3: TGCAGCGCCTCGGGACAGTTGAACACTGAAGCTTTCTTT. Encoded protein: CSASGQLNTEAFF.

The chain links TRBV5-4 to TRBJ1-2; 9 nucleotides match TRBD1. V lost 0 bases, J lost 4 bases, and 7 bases stayed unmatched. This CDR3 contains 16 residues. Looked up from germline, CDR1 is SGHNT and CDR2 is YYREEE (reference sequence). CDR3 bases: TGTGCCAGCAGCTTGGCCCCCGGACAGGGGCCCTATGGCTACACCTTC. Protein product: CASSLAPGQGPYGYTF. The whole variable domain, filled in from reference TRBV5-4 and TRBJ1-2, reads ETGVTQSPTHLIKTRGQQVTLRCSSQSGHNTVSWYQQALGQGPQFIFQYYREEENGRGNFPPRFSGLQFPNYSSELNVNALELDDSALYLCASSLAPGQGPYGYTFGSGTRLTVV.

The rearrangement links TRBV29-1 to TRBJ1-2, with TRBD1 matching 9 bases. V was pared by 6 bases and J by 3 bases, with 5 bases of the junction left unmatched. The CDR3 spans 13 residues. In germline, CDR1 is SQVTM, CDR2 ANQGSEA. This chain's CDR3 is CSVLQGADYGYTF. DNA for the CDR3: TGCAGCGTCCTACAGGGGGCGGACTATGGCTACACCTTC.

This clone was seen a handful of times. The chain carries TRBV7-9 and TRBJ2-7; tentatively, D is TRBD2 (6 bases). The germline V gene encodes CDR1 SEHNR and CDR2 FQNEAQ (reference sequence). Trimming cost V 2 bases and J 6 bases, with 8 bases left between them. CDR3 length: 12 amino acids. In DNA form, the CDR3 reads TGTGCCAGCAGCTTACGGGGGACCGAGCAGTACTTC. It yields the protein CASSLRGTEQYF. The full variable domain, its missing parts supplied by reference TRBV7-9 and TRBJ2-7, is DTGVSQNPRHKITKRGQNVTFRCDPISEHNRLYWYRQTLGQGPEFLTYFQNEAQLEKSRLLSDRFSAERPKGSFSTLEIQRTEQGDSAMYLCASSLRGTEQYFGPGTRLTVT.

J is TRBJ1-1 and V is TRBV5-1; TRBD1 aligns across 8 bases. The germline V gene encodes CDR1 SGHRS and CDR2 YFSETQ. This CDR3 has 14 residues. V lost 2 bases and J lost 4; bases outside the gene matches: 4. CDR3 sequence (DNA): TGCGCCAGCAGCTTCATGACAGGGGCCACTGAAGCTTTCTTT. Protein: CASSFMTGATEAFF.

This clone was observed once. The chain recombines TRBV5-1 with TRBJ2-3; 7 nucleotides align to TRBD2. V trimming: 0 bases; J trimming: 2 bases; junction bases outside the gene matches: 3. Germline CDR1 is SGHRS and CDR2 is YFSETQ. This CDR3 comprises 15 residues. CDR3 loop: CASSLARDYTDTQYF. The CDR3 DNA reads as TGCGCCAGCAGCTTGGCGCGGGACTACACAGATACGCAGTATTTT.

The V gene is TRBV7-2, the J gene TRBJ2-7; 10 bases line up with TRBD1. CDR1 and CDR2 from the germline V gene are SGHTA and FQGNSA. This CDR3 is built from 15 residues. The V and J ends lost 1 base and 6 bases, in that order; junction bases with no gene match: 6. In nucleotides, the CDR3 is TGTGCCAGCAGCTTAGTTCGCGGGACAGGGGTCGAGCAGTACTTC. It is translated as CASSLVRGTGVEQYF.

The chain is built from TRBV7-3 and TRBJ1-6; 7 bases line up with TRBD1. CDR1 is SGHTA and CDR2 is FQGTGA in the germline V gene. V was clipped by 5 bases and J by 14 bases; unmatched bases: 9. This CDR3 contains 13 residues. The CDR3 sequence: CASSMDRWGSLHF. The CDR3 coding sequence is TGTGCCAGCAGCATGGACAGGTGGGGCTCCCTCCACTTT.

The V call is TRBV2, the J call TRBJ2-3, with 12 bases lining up with TRBD2. Germline V gene data show CDR1 as SNHLY and CDR2 as FYNNEI. After removal of 8 bases from V and 4 bases from J, the junction contained 10 bases not matched to a gene. This CDR3 comprises 16 residues. The CDR3 DNA follows: TGTGCCAGCTCCGCTACCCCTAGCGGGGGGGCAGATACGCAGTATTTT. This translates into CASSATPSGGADTQYF.

The chain combines TRBV5-5 with TRBJ1-1, with D perhaps matching TRBD1 (6 bases). V lost 1 base and J 8 bases, leaving 18 bases between the germline ends. CDR3 length: 15 residues. In germline, CDR1 is SGHKS, CDR2 YYEKEE (reference sequence). This chain's CDR3 is CASSLSEQGRSEAFF. As DNA, the CDR3 is TGTGCCAGCAGCTTGTCAGAACAGGGAAGGTCGGAAGCTTTCTTT. The full variable domain, completed using reference TRBV5-5 and TRBJ1-1, is DAGVTQSPTHLIKTRGQQVTLRCSPISGHKSVSWYQQVLGQGPQFIFQYYEKEERGRGNFPDRFSARQFPNYSSELNVNALLLGDSALYLCASSLSEQGRSEAFFGQGTRLTVV.

The chain couples TRBV4-1 to TRBJ2-5; D uncertain. CDR1 is MGHRA and CDR2 is YSYEKL in the germline V gene. V gave up 1 base and J gave up 4 bases, with 13 bases separating them. This CDR3 has 15 amino acids. CDR3 nucleotide sequence: TGCGCCAGCAGCCAAGGAGGAAGCCCCTTAGAGACCCAGTACTTC. It specifies CASSQGGSPLETQYF.

The chain combines TRBV5-1 with TRBJ1-2; D perhaps matches TRBD1 (6 bases). Germline CDR1 and CDR2: SGHRS and YFSETQ. The CDR3 loop spans 12 amino acids. Trimming pared 1 base from V and 5 bases from J, leaving 6 bases between. The CDR3 here is CASSLQGYGYTF. Here the CDR3 DNA reads TGCGCCAGCAGCTTGCAGGGGTATGGCTACACCTTC. Full variable domain (rest looked up from reference TRBV5-1 and TRBJ1-2): KAGVTQTPRYLIKTRGQQVTLSCSPISGHRSVSWYQQTPGQGLQFLFEYFSETQRNKGNFPGRFSGRQFSNSRSEMNVSTLELGDSALYLCASSLQGYGYTFGSGTRLTVV.